The present entry profiles one T cell receptor beta chain with its context. Its antigen is currently unknown. This sample is drawn from a study of PD-1 blockade in classical Hodgkin lymphoma. Study-wide results and caveats: Relapsed/refractory patients reportedly had the lowest baseline TCR diversity, below newly diagnosed patients, who were below healthy donors. Complete responders matched newly diagnosed patients in baseline diversity. CD4+ TCR diversity, unlike CD8+, rose significantly by C4D1.

The ends were cut back, 6 bases at V and 1 base at J, with 11 bases in the middle. This CDR3 contains 14 residues. Germline CDR1 and CDR2: SGHTA and FQGNSA. Relapses following autologous stem cell transplantation were seen in all patients, with brentuximab vedotin exposure varying. Assay: immunoSEQ multiplex PCR; the TCRdb copy retains only in-frame clones and omits some. This table has about 23,000 clones, approximately 80% appearing once. Sequencing used peripheral blood mononuclear cells (PBMCs), obtained before the second cycle of nivolumab. The origin of this receptor is a human donor with classical Hodgkin lymphoma. The V call is TRBV7-2, the J call TRBJ2-3, with D possibly matching TRBD1 (5 bases). The chain's CDR3 is CASRLDTGTDTQYF. In nucleotides, the CDR3 is TGTGCCAGCAGATTGGACACTGGCACAGATACGCAGTATTTT.